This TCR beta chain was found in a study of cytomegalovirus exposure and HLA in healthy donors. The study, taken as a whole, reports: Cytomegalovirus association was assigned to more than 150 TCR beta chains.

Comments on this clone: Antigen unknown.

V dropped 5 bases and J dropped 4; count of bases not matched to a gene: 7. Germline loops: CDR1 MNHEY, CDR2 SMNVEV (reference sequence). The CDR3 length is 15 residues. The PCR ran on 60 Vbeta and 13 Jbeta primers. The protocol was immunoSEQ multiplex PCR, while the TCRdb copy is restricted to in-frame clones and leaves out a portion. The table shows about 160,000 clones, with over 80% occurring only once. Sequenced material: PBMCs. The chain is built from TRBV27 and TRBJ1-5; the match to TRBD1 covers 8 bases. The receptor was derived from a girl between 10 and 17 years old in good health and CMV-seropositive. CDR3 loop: CASSTQGAENQPQHF. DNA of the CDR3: TGTGCCAGCAGTACCCAGGGGGCAGAGAATCAGCCCCAGCATTTT.